Below, 18 T cell receptor beta chains from the same sample are listed, as sequenced in a study of T cell responses to AZD1222 COVID-19 vaccine. TCRdb's copy holds only in-frame clones and misses some; the assay was immunoSEQ multiplex PCR. The sample includes more than 140,000 clones, about 87% seen only once; the top ten take more than 2%. This material consisted of peripheral blood, taken on day 0 of AZD1222 vaccination. The receptors stem from an adult in good health.

V gene TRBV19 combines with J gene TRBJ2-2; D possibly corresponds to TRBD2 (5 bases). From germline, CDR1 is LNHDA and CDR2 SQIVND (reference sequence). Trimming cost V 2 bases and J 6 bases, with 13 bases left between them. This CDR3 comprises 15 residues. The CDR3 bases are TGTGCCAGTAGTATACTACCAGGAGGCTCCGGGGAGCTGTTTTTT. As protein: CASSILPGGSGELFF.

In nucleotides, the CDR3 is TGTGCCAGCAGCCACACTAGCGGGGTATACGAGCAGTACTTC. Translation gives CASSHTSGVYEQYF. The chain combines TRBV7-2 with TRBJ2-7; 10 nucleotides match TRBD2. J was trimmed by 4 bases and V by 5 bases; bases with no gene match: 5. Germline V lookup: CDR1 SGHTA, CDR2 FQGNSA. CDR3 size: 14 residues.

This chain connects TRBV25-1 to TRBJ2-7; D may correspond to TRBD1 or TRBD2 (5 bases each). CDR3 length: 14 residues. V was clipped by 4 bases and J by 3 bases, with 13 bases between them. The germline V gene encodes CDR1 MGHDK and CDR2 SYGVNS. CDR3 nucleotide sequence: TGTGCCAGCAGTGGGGGGACGGCCTTCTACGAGCAGTACTTC. Residues: CASSGGTAFYEQYF.

This clone was observed a single time. V gene TRBV7-2 combines with J gene TRBJ2-2; D uncertain. The CDR3 is 14 residues long. CDR1 SGHTA and CDR2 FQGNSA come from the germline V gene. Trimming stripped 3 bases from V and 4 bases from J, with 9 bases between. CDR3 DNA: TGTGCCAGCAGCTTCAGTGGGTTCACCGGGGAGCTGTTTTTT. This translates into CASSFSGFTGELFF.

V is TRBV27 and J is TRBJ1-4; 8 bases line up with TRBD1. V dropped 3 bases and J dropped 1; count of bases not matched to a gene: 1. The CDR3 contains 15 residues. Germline V gene data show CDR1 as MNHEY and CDR2 as SMNVEV (reference sequence). CDR3 sequence: CASSLTGVTNEKLFF. Here the CDR3 DNA reads TGTGCCAGCAGTTTGACAGGGGTAACTAATGAAAAACTGTTTTTT.

The rearrangement joins TRBV28 to TRBJ1-2, with TRBD1 matching 8 bases. V lost 3 bases and J lost 7; bases outside the gene matches: 4. This CDR3 spans 13 amino acids. Germline V lookup: CDR1 MDHEN, CDR2 SYDVKM. CDR3: CASSLRQGPGYTF. The CDR3 coding sequence is TGTGCCAGCAGTTTGAGACAGGGGCCTGGCTACACCTTC.

About this clone: At the DNA level, this CDR3 is encoded by other sequences in the same sample as well. The V and J genes are TRBV30 and TRBJ2-7, with D possibly being TRBD1 or TRBD2 (6 bases each). The ends were cut back, 2 bases at V and 2 bases at J, with 10 bases in the middle. Germline CDR1 reads GTSNPN; CDR2 reads SVGIG (reference sequence). The CDR3 extends over 13 amino acids. The chain's CDR3 is CAWSRGAAYEQYF. CDR3 sequence (DNA): TGTGCCTGGAGTAGGGGGGCAGCCTACGAGCAGTACTTC.

The chain combines TRBV2 with TRBJ1-1, with no clear D. V was trimmed by 1 base and J by 10 bases, leaving 13 bases between them. Germline V gene data show CDR1 as SNHLY and CDR2 as FYNNEI. This CDR3 has 13 residues. CDR3 protein: CASSEDRGRRAFF. For the CDR3, the DNA is TGTGCCAGCAGTGAAGATCGAGGGCGGCGAGCTTTCTTT.

This clone has only a few counts. CDR3 DNA sequence: TGTGCCAGCCAACTAGCGGCCAACTACGAGCAGTACTTC. Its translation is CASQLAANYEQYF. The genes are TRBV6-5 and TRBJ2-7, with 8 bases fitting TRBD2. Trimming took 8 bases from V and 3 from J; bases not matched to a gene: 6. Germline assignment: CDR1 MNHEY and CDR2 SVGAGI. The CDR3 runs to 13 residues.

This chain uses TRBV11-2 with TRBJ2-4; tentatively, D is TRBD1 (5 bases). The CDR3 is 14 amino acids. V was shortened by 3 bases and J by 8 bases, with 14 bases between the two germline ends. Germline assignment: CDR1 SGHAT and CDR2 FQNNGV. CDR3 sequence reads: CASSFLTGEDIQYF. CDR3 DNA sequence: TGTGCCAGCAGCTTTCTAACAGGAGAGGACATTCAGTACTTC.

CDR3 residues: CASSFNPGTHEQYF. CDR3 sequence (DNA): TGTGCCAGCAGCTTCAATCCCGGGACCCACGAGCAGTACTTC. The chain recombines TRBV5-4 with TRBJ2-7, with D perhaps given as TRBD1 or TRBD2 (5 bases each). CDR1 and CDR2 (germline): SGHNT, YYREEE (reference sequence). V was pared by 2 bases and J by 5 bases, with 14 bases between. This CDR3 has 14 residues.

This clone was counted a single time. The CDR3 DNA reads TGTGCCAGCAGTCCGAGGGGTTTAGCTAACTATGGCTACACCTTC. It codes for CASSPRGLANYGYTF. V is TRBV5-4 and J is TRBJ1-2; TRBD1 is a possible D gene (5 bases). V shed 5 bases and J shed 0 bases, with 14 bases lying between them. CDR1 SGHNT and CDR2 YYREEE come from the germline V gene (reference sequence). CDR3 size: 15 residues.

V gene TRBV9 combines with J gene TRBJ2-3; the D is unclear. Germline loops: CDR1 SGDLS, CDR2 YYNGEE. This CDR3 contains 15 residues. V was trimmed by 3 bases and J by 3 bases, leaving 14 bases between them. In nucleotides, the CDR3 is TGTGCCAGCAGCGCTGCAGCAACTTATACAGATACGCAGTATTTT. Protein sequence: CASSAAATYTDTQYF.

CDR3 nucleotides: TGTGCCAGCAGCTTAAGGGACAGGGGTTGGGTCACTGAAGCTTTCTTT. Protein product: CASSLRDRGWVTEAFF. This rearrangement joins TRBV13 to TRBJ1-1; 10 positions agree with TRBD1. This CDR3 is built from 16 residues. Per the germline V gene, CDR1 is PRHDT and CDR2 is FYEKMQ (reference sequence). V gave up 2 bases and J gave up 4 bases; unmatched junction bases: 7.

The CDR3 here is CASSRPGRREEQFF. CDR3 in DNA: TGTGCCAGCAGCCGTCCGGGACGGCGAGAAGAGCAGTTCTTC. The chain carries TRBV7-3 and TRBJ2-1, with D perhaps matching TRBD1 or TRBD2 (5 bases each). This CDR3 has 14 residues. The germline V gene encodes CDR1 SGHTA and CDR2 FQGTGA. The V gene lost 5 bases and the J gene lost 10 bases, with 18 bases spanning the gap.

The rearrangement links TRBV5-1 to TRBJ1-2; tentative D call: TRBD1 (6 bases). V shed 0 bases and J shed 6 bases, with 15 bases lying between them. CDR1 is SGHRS, CDR2 YFSETQ, per germline. The CDR3 sequence is 15 residues long. CDR3 residues: CASSLAQTGLNGYTF. CDR3 nucleotide sequence: TGCGCCAGCAGCTTGGCCCAGACAGGTTTGAATGGCTACACCTTC. Looking up the rest from reference TRBV5-1 and TRBJ1-2 gives the full variable domain: KAGVTQTPRYLIKTRGQQVTLSCSPISGHRSVSWYQQTPGQGLQFLFEYFSETQRNKGNFPGRFSGRQFSNSRSEMNVSTLELGDSALYLCASSLAQTGLNGYTFGSGTRLTVV.

The gene calls are TRBV30 and TRBJ2-2, with no clear D. V was cut by 0 bases and J by 6 bases, with 11 bases left in between. Germline-derived CDR1 and CDR2 are GTSNPN and SVGIG (reference sequence). This CDR3 spans 14 amino acids. The DNA for the CDR3 is TGTGCCTGGAGTGTATCCCTCCGTTCCGGGGAGCTGTTTTTT. It codes for CAWSVSLRSGELFF.

The DNA for the CDR3 is TGCGCCAGCAGCTTGGCCCCCAACCGTGTTGGGACAGGAAATGAAAAACTGTTTTTT. It specifies CASSLAPNRVGTGNEKLFF. The V call is TRBV5-1, the J call TRBJ1-4; 8 bases agree with TRBD1. From germline, CDR1 is SGHRS and CDR2 YFSETQ. After removal of 0 bases from V and 5 bases from J, the junction contained 15 bases not matched to a gene. The CDR3 totals 19 residues.